This TCR beta chain was recorded in a study of T cell clones after liver transplantation. Assay used: immunoSEQ multiplex PCR; TCRdb lists only in-frame clones, some missing. Found here are about 85,000 clones, roughly 82% of them singletons; the top ten hold 0.45% to 0.55%. CDR3 length equals 14 residues. The V and J ends lost 4 bases and 7 bases respectively, with 16 bases between them. CDR1 is MDHEN, CDR2 SYDVKM, per germline. This TCR was recovered from a human patient who received a liver transplant. Some T cells here may be from the graft donor. The starting material was CD4+ T cells from blood, obtained 45 to 46 months after liver transplant. The chain carries TRBV28 and TRBJ1-1; possible D gene TRBD1, 5 bases. The CDR3 sequence is CASSSREGLGEAFF. The CDR3 nucleotides are TGTGCCAGCAGTTCCCGGGAGGGGCTTGGTGAAGCTTTCTTT.